This T cell receptor beta chain originates from a study of blood T cell repertoires in COVID-19. Study summary: Some COVID-19 samples were acute and others convalescent; all came from the United States, Italy and Spain.

Data came from immunoSEQ multiplex PCR; TCRdb stores just in-frame clones and leaves some out. Of about 220,000 clones detected, 83% appear once; the ten largest clones hold roughly 5%. Individuals aged roughly 18 to 95 years were recruited from roughly 22 US areas. Exposed enrollees had met someone with a PCR-confirmed or clinician-diagnosed COVID-19 case at some point within the 2 weeks before study entry. V was cut by 5 bases and J by 9 bases, with 13 bases left in between. CDR1 and CDR2 from the germline V gene are SGHTA and FQGNSA. CDR3 size: 12 residues. The sequenced sample was PBMCs or T cells enriched from blood (not recorded which). The V and J genes are TRBV7-2 and TRBJ1-2; D not certain. This clonotype originated in a woman between 50 and 59 years old who had been exposed to COVID-19. CDR3 DNA: TGTGCCAGCAGCCCTCCGGACGGGAGCTACACCTTC. It encodes CASSPPDGSYTF.